This is a list of T cell receptor beta chains from one sample in a study of T-cell memory formation after mild COVID-19. From the 5' RACE reads, TCRdb called clonotypes with MiXCR, one entry per CDR3 protein. Of about 560,000 distinct CDR3 sequences in the sample, 15% to 20% are singletons; the top ten hold roughly 8%. Sequenced input: PBMCs or a T cell subset sorted from them (not recorded which). The receptors originated from an adult woman who had mild COVID-19 (a few samples of this study predate the infection). Cell type and time point are not known. Each CDR3 is given with its conserved first and last residue. Each record gives: CDR3 length, D gene, V gene, clone size, J gene, CDR3 DNA, CDR3 protein. D genes are given only for firm matches. The listing skips clone size in some rows; elsewhere it reads once, few, many or a size class.

length: 13
D: NA
V: TRBV29-1
size: few
J: TRBJ2-7
DNA: TGCAGCGTTGACAGGGAAAACACCTACGAGCAGTACTTC
CDR3: CSVDRENTYEQYF

length: 16
D: TRBD2
V: TRBV9
size: NA
J: TRBJ2-3
DNA: TGTGCCAGCAGCGCTCTAGCGGGGGGGAGCACAGATACGCAGTATTTT
CDR3: CASSALAGGSTDTQYF

length: 17
D: TRBD1
V: TRBV12-3/TRBV12-4
size: NA
J: TRBJ1-1
DNA: TGTGCCAGCAGTACCTGGGACAGGGGGCAGGTGGGGACTGAAGCTTTCTTT
CDR3: CASSTWDRGQVGTEAFF

length: 15
D: NA
V: TRBV7-9
size: NA
J: TRBJ2-2
DNA: TGTGCCAGCAGTTGGGTCGGGAGGAACACCGGGGAGCTGTTTTTT
CDR3: CASSWVGRNTGELFF

length: 10
D: NA
V: TRBV7-9
size: few
J: TRBJ2-1
DNA: TGTGCCAGCAGCTTGTTCGAGCAGTTCTTC
CDR3: CASSLFEQFF

length: 15
D: TRBD2
V: TRBV27
size: NA
J: TRBJ2-1
DNA: TGTGCCAGCACCGTTAGCGGGAGAATTAACGATGAGCAGTTCTTC
CDR3: CASTVSGRINDEQFF

length: 13
D: TRBD2
V: TRBV30
size: NA
J: TRBJ2-1
DNA: TGTGCCTGGAGTACTAGCGGGCCAAATGAGCAGTTCTTC
CDR3: CAWSTSGPNEQFF

length: 14
D: NA
V: TRBV12-3/TRBV12-4
size: few
J: TRBJ2-7
DNA: TGTGCCAGCACCCCGGACCCCTCCATCTACGAGCAGTACTTC
CDR3: CASTPDPSIYEQYF

length: 15
D: TRBD2
V: TRBV7-3
size: NA
J: TRBJ2-1
DNA: TGTGCCAGCAGCTCTGTAGCGGGAGGGCTGAATGAGCAGTTCTTC
CDR3: CASSSVAGGLNEQFF

length: 13
D: NA
V: TRBV7-2
size: NA
J: TRBJ2-3
DNA: TGTGCCAGCAGCTCGCGAGGGGGGCCTACGCAGTATTTT
CDR3: CASSSRGGPTQYF

length: 14
D: NA
V: TRBV6-4
size: NA
J: TRBJ2-2
DNA: TGTGCCAGCAGTGGGGGGACCTCCGGCGGGGAGCTGTTTTTT
CDR3: CASSGGTSGGELFF

length: 13
D: NA
V: TRBV30
size: NA
J: TRBJ2-6
DNA: TGTGCCTGGGCAGTGAAGGGGGCCAACGTCCTGACTTTC
CDR3: CAWAVKGANVLTF

length: 14
D: NA
V: TRBV4-2
size: few
J: TRBJ1-1
DNA: TGTGCCAGCAGCCAAGGAGGGGCGGCCACTGAAGCTTTCTTT
CDR3: CASSQGGAATEAFF

length: 15
D: NA
V: TRBV12-3/TRBV12-4
size: few
J: TRBJ2-7
DNA: TGTGCCAGCAGTTTAAGAGGCCAGCCGGACTACGAGCAGTACTTC
CDR3: CASSLRGQPDYEQYF

length: 14
D: NA
V: TRBV14
size: NA
J: TRBJ2-7
DNA: TGTGCCAGCAGCCAAGGTCCCGCTACCAGGAAGCAGTACTTC
CDR3: CASSQGPATRKQYF

length: 13
D: NA
V: TRBV10-3
size: few
J: TRBJ2-6
DNA: TGTGCCACCCAAAGCTCTGGGGCCAACGTCCTGACTTTC
CDR3: CATQSSGANVLTF

length: 15
D: TRBD1
V: TRBV7-6
size: NA
J: TRBJ2-7
DNA: TGTGCCAGCAGCTTAGTAACAGGGGCAAGTGACGAGCAGTACTTC
CDR3: CASSLVTGASDEQYF

length: 15
D: NA
V: TRBV5-4
size: few
J: TRBJ2-5
DNA: TGTGCCAGCAGCGTCCACGGGTGGGTTATGAAGACCCAGTACTTC
CDR3: CASSVHGWVMKTQYF

length: 13
D: NA
V: TRBV6-5
size: few
J: TRBJ1-5
DNA: TGTGCCAGCAGGGCCCAGCAGAATCAGCCCCAGCATTTT
CDR3: CASRAQQNQPQHF

length: 17
D: TRBD2
V: TRBV7-9
size: many
J: TRBJ2-7
DNA: TGTGCCAGCAGCTTTGATCAGGTAGCGGGAGGACCCTACGAGCAGTACTTC
CDR3: CASSFDQVAGGPYEQYF

length: 14
D: NA
V: TRBV4-1
size: few
J: TRBJ1-1
DNA: TGCGCCAGCAGCCACCGACAGGACCCCACTGAAGCTTTCTTT
CDR3: CASSHRQDPTEAFF

length: 14
D: NA
V: TRBV4-1
size: many
J: TRBJ2-7
DNA: TGCGCCAGCAGCTACGCCGGGGACTCCTACGAGCAGTACTTC
CDR3: CASSYAGDSYEQYF

length: 15
D: TRBD2
V: TRBV12-3/TRBV12-4
size: NA
J: TRBJ2-3
DNA: TGTGCCAGCAGTCCTCAATGGGGGGGAACAGATACGCAGTATTTT
CDR3: CASSPQWGGTDTQYF

length: 13
D: NA
V: TRBV7-9
size: few
J: TRBJ1-1
DNA: TGTGCCAGCAGCCCCTCAGGGGACACTGAAGCTTTCTTT
CDR3: CASSPSGDTEAFF

length: 18
D: TRBD2
V: TRBV7-9
size: many
J: TRBJ2-1
DNA: TGTGCCAGCAGCACACCGCCCGGGACTAGCGGACGATACAATGAGCAGTTCTTC
CDR3: CASSTPPGTSGRYNEQFF

length: 13
D: NA
V: TRBV7-9
size: few
J: TRBJ2-7
DNA: TGTGCCAGCAGCTTAGACAGATGGTACGAGCAGTACTTC
CDR3: CASSLDRWYEQYF

length: 15
D: TRBD1
V: TRBV5-1
size: NA
J: TRBJ1-4
DNA: TGCGCCAGCAGCCAAACAGGGGGCTTTGTTGAAAAACTGTTTTTT
CDR3: CASSQTGGFVEKLFF

length: 12
D: NA
V: TRBV19
size: NA
J: TRBJ1-5
DNA: TGTGCCAGTATGGGAGGGTATCAGCCCCAGCATTTT
CDR3: CASMGGYQPQHF

length: 17
D: NA
V: TRBV7-9
size: few
J: TRBJ2-3
DNA: TGTGCCAGCAGCTTATTCTCCCCGGGAGTAGGCGCAGATACGCAGTATTTT
CDR3: CASSLFSPGVGADTQYF

length: 17
D: NA
V: TRBV24-1
size: few
J: TRBJ2-6
DNA: TGTGCCACCAGTGATCCAAGGTTAAGCTCTGGGGCCAACGTCCTGACTTTC
CDR3: CATSDPRLSSGANVLTF

length: 14
D: TRBD2
V: TRBV11-2
size: NA
J: TRBJ2-1
DNA: TGTGCCAGCAGCTTATGGGCGGGAGAAAATGAGCAGTTCTTC
CDR3: CASSLWAGENEQFF

length: 15
D: NA
V: TRBV6-5
size: few
J: TRBJ2-3
DNA: TGTGCCAGCAGTTACTCCCCTTTAGGCACAGATACGCAGTATTTT
CDR3: CASSYSPLGTDTQYF

length: 13
D: NA
V: TRBV15
size: few
J: TRBJ1-2
DNA: TGTGCCACCAGCCGGGAGGGGGAGTATGGCTACACCTTC
CDR3: CATSREGEYGYTF

length: 17
D: TRBD1
V: TRBV12-3/TRBV12-4
size: few
J: TRBJ1-5
DNA: TGTGCCAGCACTCTCGGACAGGGGGCTTCCACAAATCAGCCCCAGCATTTT
CDR3: CASTLGQGASTNQPQHF

length: 15
D: TRBD1
V: TRBV5-1
size: NA
J: TRBJ1-1
DNA: TGCGCCAGCAGCAAGGACAGGGCAGTGAACACTGAAGCTTTCTTT
CDR3: CASSKDRAVNTEAFF

length: 14
D: NA
V: TRBV10-3
size: few
J: TRBJ2-3
DNA: TGTGCCATCAGTGAGTCGGTTTTTTCAGATACGCAGTATTTT
CDR3: CAISESVFSDTQYF

length: 17
D: NA
V: TRBV7-9
size: few
J: TRBJ2-3
DNA: TGTGCCAGCACCCCCTCCGGGACATTCCGTACCAGGGATACGCAGTATTTT
CDR3: CASTPSGTFRTRDTQYF

length: 16
D: NA
V: TRBV7-6
size: NA
J: TRBJ2-6
DNA: TGTGCCAGCAGTCCCGGGGCAGTCTCTGGGGCCAACGTCCTGACTTTC
CDR3: CASSPGAVSGANVLTF